This T cell receptor (beta chain) was sequenced for a study of cytomegalovirus exposure and HLA in healthy donors. Overall study context: Of all 400 or so donors who were genotyped, roughly 81% belonged to the Caucasian-associated ancestry cluster.

At the time of sampling, donors were nominally healthy, though unrecorded immune exposures were likely. 13 Jbeta primers and 60 Vbeta primers were used for the PCR. The data were produced by immunoSEQ multiplex PCR, yet TCRdb's version contains in-frame clones alone and is incomplete. This sample has 180,000 or so clones; over 80% occur once, and the top ten carry less than 2%. What was sequenced was PBMCs. The TCR comes from a man in his forties or fifties in good health and CMV-seronegative.

This chain's CDR3 is CASSQRGQGDGRDTQYF. The CDR3 DNA reads TGTGCCAGCAGCCAGAGGGGACAGGGGGATGGCCGAGATACGCAGTATTTT. The V call is TRBV4-2, the J call TRBJ2-3; 11 bases are shared with TRBD1. With V trimmed by 3 bases and J by 5 bases, 10 bases remained unmatched. The CDR3 loop spans 17 amino acids. Germline-derived CDR1 and CDR2 are LGHNA and YNFKEQ.